This section outlines one TCR beta chain sequence together with its context. This specimen belongs to a study of blood T cell repertoires in COVID-19. Study-wide background: Samples of COVID-19 (acute and convalescent) were obtained from the United States, Italy and Spain. Sample material is recorded as cDNA or gDNA derived from T cells, B-cell-depleted T cells, or PBMCs.

Germline loops: CDR1 SGHRS, CDR2 YFSETQ. The CDR3 sequence is 15 residues long. Between the trimmed V and J ends, which lost 2 bases and 0 bases, there was a span of 8 bases. In the authors' methods: Using reference gene primer amplification, nucleated cell counts were estimated. The repertoire was sequenced with immunoSEQ multiplex PCR; TCRdb's copy has only in-frame clones and lacks some. D and trimming were read from the DNA, whereas the V and J calls and clone size are those reported in that table. The data hold roughly 240,000 clones, with around nine tenths observed a single time. This receptor was obtained from a woman in her fifties or sixties who had recovered from COVID-19. V is TRBV5-1 and J is TRBJ1-4, with unresolved D. Sequencing input: peripheral blood. CDR3 in amino acids: CASSFTAATNEKLFF. CDR3 sequence (DNA): TGCGCCAGCAGCTTCACAGCTGCAACTAATGAAAAACTGTTTTTT.